This entry is about one TCR beta chain. What antigen it recognizes has not been identified. Base qualities were left out, and no much larger clone turns up one base away. These data are taken from a study of blood T cell repertoires in COVID-19 (TCRdb year 2020). In the study overall: Samples covering the acute and convalescent phases of COVID-19 were provided by collaborators in the United States, Italy and Spain. The material from the prospective study consisted of cDNA or gDNA derived from T cells, B-cell-depleted T cells, or PBMCs. Subjects who had been exposed to COVID-19, were actively infected with it, or had recovered from it provided the deeply sampled blood TCRbeta repertoires that made up the dataset. The repertoires were made available in a free public database intended to serve as a resource for research on the immune response to SARS-CoV-2. The samples were drawn from the first 160 participants of the ongoing ImmuneRACE study and from some 1,300 subjects provided by 6 global collaborators. The sample metadata nearly always contained a de-identified subject ID, COVID-19 status, age in years and sex. Where available, HLA class I and class II types were taken from metadata supplied by the sample provider and were not determined by assay-based typing. Study-wide findings and limitations: The quantity of clinical and demographic metadata differed by source and by participant and was supplied without curation.

The immunoSEQ Assay, a bias-controlled multiplex PCR, was used to amplify TCRbeta CDR3 regions from genomic DNA. For the original study's pipeline: Within the assay, amplification of reference gene primers was used to estimate how many nucleated cells each sample contained. To quantify the absolute abundance of each unique TCRbeta CDR3 rearrangement, sequence reads were collapsed and filtered. For each sample, productive Simpson clonality was calculated as the square root of Simpson's diversity index across productive rearrangements. TCRdb obtained this table from immuneACCESS and retained in-frame rearrangements with V and J assigned. These tables miss some clones; where compared with another copy, unresolved V genes account for less than half of the shortfall, and the remainder is unexplained. That table furnishes V, J and clone size, whereas the DNA furnished D and trimming. Counted in this sample were hundreds of thousands of clones; about four fifths of them appeared once. The ten largest clones represent roughly 4.7% of the sample.

In the prospective study, participants were about 18 to 100 years old, resided in fewer than 25 geographic areas of the United States, and were enrolled through a virtual design. To assign participants to cohorts, the prospective study relied on clinical history that participants themselves reported in a screening survey and a study questionnaire. Exposed participants had been in contact with someone with a PCR-confirmed or clinician-diagnosed COVID-19 case within 2 weeks of study entry. Mobile phlebotomists in the prospective study collected whole blood, serum and a nasopharyngeal or oropharyngeal swab from every participant. Participants in the prospective study had the option to provide additional blood draws and questionnaires over a roughly two-month period. Prospective study blood samples were shipped either frozen or at room temperature before DNA extraction. V and J are trimmed by 4 bases and 6 bases, and the gene matches miss 12 bases of the junction. CDR1 is given as SGDLS and CDR2 as YYNGEE, both from the germline V gene. Including the terminal cysteine and phenylalanine, the CDR3 comprises 18 residues. This entry keeps only the CDR3 DNA: 54 bases, framed from base 1.

In this chain, TRBV9 is recombined with TRBJ2-1; 14 junctional bases match TRBD2. The sequence derives from a man aged 40-50 years who had been exposed to COVID-19. Sequences were obtained from PBMCs or T cells enriched from blood (not recorded which). The base sequence is TGTGCCAGCAGCTATAGGGGAACCGGGACTAGCGGGAGCAATGAGCAGTTCTTC. This encodes CASSYRGTGTSGSNEQFF. The reference TRBV9 and TRBJ2-1 proteins fill in what lies around the CDR3, so the full variable domain reads DSGVTQTPKHLITATGQRVTLRCSPRSGDLSVYWYQQSLDQGLQFLIQYYNGEERAKGNILERFSAQQFPDLHSELNLSSLELGDSALYFCASSYRGTGTSGSNEQFFGPGTRLTVL.